The 3 T cell receptor beta chains presented below share a single source sample, sequenced in a study of T cells after yellow fever vaccination. TCRdb redid the calling of the 5' RACE reads with MiXCR, one entry per CDR3 protein. The data contain nearly 550,000 distinct CDR3 sequences, about 19% of them seen just once; the ten biggest clones take up roughly an eighth. Material: PBMCs, obtained 15 days after the yellow fever booster vaccination. The receptors stem from a man in his thirties or forties who received the YFV17D yellow fever vaccine.

The rearrangement uses TRBV29-1 and TRBJ2-1; the match to TRBD1 covers 7 bases. The CDR3 contains 13 residues. Trimming at V came to 4 bases and at J to 3 bases, leaving 3 bases not matched to a gene. Germline assignment: CDR1 SQVTM and CDR2 ANQGSEA. The CDR3 bases are TGCAGCGTTGTGGGACAGTTCTACAATGAGCAGTTCTTC. This gives the protein CSVVGQFYNEQFF.

This sequence joins TRBV12-3 or TRBV12-4 and TRBJ2-7; D is ambiguous. V was clipped by 6 bases and J by 0 bases, with 15 bases between them. The CDR3 spans 15 residues. The CDR3 DNA sequence: TGTGCCAGCAGCCCTCCCCGGGCAAGCTCCTACGAGCAGTACTTC. Translated: CASSPPRASSYEQYF.

This clonotype was observed a few times. The chain links TRBV19 to TRBJ2-7, with a possible D match to TRBD1 (5 bases). Per the germline V gene, CDR1 is LNHDA and CDR2 is SQIVND (reference sequence). CDR3 size: 14 residues. V lost 5 bases, J lost 3 bases, and 14 bases lay in between. The CDR3 region is CASSPSLGVYEQYF. CDR3 coding DNA: TGTGCCAGTAGTCCGAGCCTAGGGGTCTACGAGCAGTACTTC.